The 10 T cell receptor beta chains below were found in one sample sequenced in a study of cytomegalovirus exposure and HLA in healthy donors (dated by TCRdb to 2016 to 2017). Receptor amplification or capture employed the immunoSEQ multiplex PCR assay. TCRdb retrieved this table from immuneACCESS and kept in-frame rearrangements only. Not all clones are present; in checked studies, unresolved V genes account for under half, and no reason is known for the remainder. This sample gives more than 250,000 clones in total; roughly 90% of them show up just once. The leading ten clones occupy approximately 1.1% of the sample. Material for sequencing was PBMCs. The receptors shown here come from a woman aged 25-40 years in good health and CMV-seropositive.

The chain recombines TRBV28 with TRBJ1-4; 9 positions agree with TRBD1. Germline V lookup: CDR1 MDHEN, CDR2 SYDVKM. V shed 9 bases and J 8 bases; nucleotides not matched to a gene: 13. CDR3 length: 15 residues. CDR3 in amino acids: CASREGTGLGEKLFF. The CDR3 DNA follows: TGTGCCAGTCGTGAAGGGACAGGGTTAGGGGAAAAACTGTTTTTT.

This chain connects TRBV9 to TRBJ2-3, with 7 bases aligning to TRBD1. Germline trimming cut 3 bases from V and 0 bases from J; bases unmatched to any gene: 4. CDR3 size: 15 residues. Germline lookup yields CDR1 SGDLS and CDR2 YYNGEE. CDR3 region: CASSAGTASTDTQYF. CDR3 DNA sequence: TGTGCCAGCAGCGCCGGGACAGCTAGCACAGATACGCAGTATTTT.

The rearrangement links TRBV5-1 to TRBJ2-7; 11 nucleotides match TRBD2. The germline CDR1 and CDR2 sequences are SGHRS and YFSETQ. The CDR3 consists of 15 residues. Trimming at V came to 5 bases and at J to 2 bases, leaving 6 bases not matched to a gene. The DNA of the CDR3 is TGCGCCAGCAGTTCACTAGCGGGAGACCCCTACGAGCAGTACTTC. It yields the protein CASSSLAGDPYEQYF.

The chain joins TRBV6-7 to TRBJ2-7; the D gene is possibly TRBD2 (6 bases). TRBV6-7 is known as an ORF, though its function is uncertain. Trimming stripped 6 bases from V and 0 bases from J, with 15 bases between. The CDR3 contains 15 residues. The CDR3 bases are TGTGCCAGCAGGTCGTTAGAGCGGGCCTCCTACGAGCAGTACTTC. Translating it yields CASRSLERASYEQYF.

The genes are TRBV6-5 and TRBJ1-3; D not resolved. This CDR3 has 15 residues. Per the germline V gene, CDR1 is MNHEY and CDR2 is SVGAGI. Trimming cost V 5 bases and J 2 bases, with 13 bases left between them. Written as DNA, the CDR3 is TGTGCCAGCAGTAGAGCGGGGTTAACTGGAAACACCATATATTTT. It yields the protein CASSRAGLTGNTIYF.

The table lists this clone with a count of one. The genes are TRBV2 and TRBJ2-5, with TRBD1 matching 7 bases. This CDR3 region has 15 residues. V lost 1 base to trimming and J lost 2 bases; unmatched junction nucleotides: 4. The germline V gene encodes CDR1 SNHLY and CDR2 FYNNEI. CDR3 protein: CASSEDGRGQETQYF. The CDR3 bases are TGTGCCAGCAGTGAAGACGGCAGGGGGCAAGAGACCCAGTACTTC.

A remark on this clone: The same CDR3 also results from other DNA sequences found in this sample. This chain joins TRBV20-1 and TRBJ2-7; D call uncertain. CDR3 length: 11 amino acids. Germline loops: CDR1 DFQATT, CDR2 SNEGSKA (reference sequence). V was cut by 0 bases and J by 3 bases, with 3 bases left in between. The CDR3 protein is CSARDVYEQYF. CDR3 coding DNA: TGCAGTGCTAGAGATGTCTACGAGCAGTACTTC.

V is TRBV7-6 and J is TRBJ2-5, with 11 bases lining up with TRBD1. The CDR3 consists of 14 residues. V lost 4 bases and J lost 5; bases outside the gene matches: 3. From germline, CDR1 is SGHVS and CDR2 FNYEAQ. The CDR3 nucleotides read TGTGCCAGCAGCTGGACAGGGGGCTTTGAGACCCAGTACTTC. This codes for CASSWTGGFETQYF. Filled out from reference TRBV7-6 and TRBJ2-5, the complete variable domain reads GAGVSQSPRYKVTKRGQDVALRCDPISGHVSLYWYRQALGQGPEFLTYFNYEAQQDKSGLPNDRFSAERPEGSISTLTIQRTEQRDSAMYRCASSWTGGFETQYFGPGTRLLVL.

This chain links TRBV6-5 with TRBJ2-7, with D unresolved. Trimming stripped 6 bases from V and 4 bases from J, with 19 bases between. The CDR3 covers 15 residues. The germline V gene has CDR1 MNHEY and CDR2 SVGAGI. CDR3 in amino acids: CASSAGLKSDYEQYF. The CDR3 DNA reads as TGTGCCAGCAGCGCAGGCCTTAAATCTGATTACGAGCAGTACTTC.

Note on this clone: The junction departs from germline at one end; a sequencing error may be responsible. This chain joins TRBV18 and TRBJ2-1; 8 nucleotides match TRBD1. Germline V gene sequence: CDR1 KGHSH, CDR2 LQKENI. The CDR3 has 14 amino acids. DNA of the CDR3: TGTGCCAGCTCATCGGACAGGGCCTACTATGAGCAGTTCTTC. Residues: CASSSDRAYYEQFF.